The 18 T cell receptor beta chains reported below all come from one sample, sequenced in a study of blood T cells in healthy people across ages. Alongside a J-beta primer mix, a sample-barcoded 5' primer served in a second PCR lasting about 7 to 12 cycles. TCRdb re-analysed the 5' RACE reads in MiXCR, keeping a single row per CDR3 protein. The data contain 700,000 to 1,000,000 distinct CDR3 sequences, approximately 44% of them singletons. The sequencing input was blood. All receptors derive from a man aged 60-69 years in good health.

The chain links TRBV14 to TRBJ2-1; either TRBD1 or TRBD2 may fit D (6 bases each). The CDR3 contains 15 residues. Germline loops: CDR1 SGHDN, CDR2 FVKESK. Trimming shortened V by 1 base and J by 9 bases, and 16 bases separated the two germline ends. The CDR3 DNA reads TGTGCCAGCAGCCAAGCGGGGGCCCCTATTGGTGAGCAGTTCTTC. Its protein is CASSQAGAPIGEQFF.

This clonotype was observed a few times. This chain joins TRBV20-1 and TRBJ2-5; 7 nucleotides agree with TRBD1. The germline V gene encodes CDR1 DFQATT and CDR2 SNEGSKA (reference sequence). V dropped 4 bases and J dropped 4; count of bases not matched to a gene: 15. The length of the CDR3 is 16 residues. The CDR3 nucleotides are TGCAGTGCTATCGCCGGGTTGCCAGGGGGAGTAGAGACCCAGTACTTC. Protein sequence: CSAIAGLPGGVETQYF.

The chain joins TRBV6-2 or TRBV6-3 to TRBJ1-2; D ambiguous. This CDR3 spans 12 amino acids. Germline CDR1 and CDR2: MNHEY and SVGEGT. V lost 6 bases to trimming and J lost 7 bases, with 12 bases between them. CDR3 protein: CASSLTRLGYTF. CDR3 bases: TGTGCCAGCAGCCTAACACGTCTTGGCTACACCTTC.

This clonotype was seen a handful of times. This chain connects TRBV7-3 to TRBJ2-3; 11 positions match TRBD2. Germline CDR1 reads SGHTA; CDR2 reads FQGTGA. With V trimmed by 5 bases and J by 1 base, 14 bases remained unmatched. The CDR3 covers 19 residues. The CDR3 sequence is CASSPGLADLLIRTDTQYF. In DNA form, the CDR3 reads TGTGCCAGCAGCCCGGGACTAGCGGATTTACTAATTCGCACAGATACGCAGTATTTT. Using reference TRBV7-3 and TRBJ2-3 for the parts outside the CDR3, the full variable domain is GAGVSQTPSNKVTEKGKYVELRCDPISGHTALYWYRQSLGQGPEFLIYFQGTGAADDSGLPNDRFFAVRPEGSVSTLKIQRTERGDSAVYLCASSPGLADLLIRTDTQYFGPGTRLTVL.

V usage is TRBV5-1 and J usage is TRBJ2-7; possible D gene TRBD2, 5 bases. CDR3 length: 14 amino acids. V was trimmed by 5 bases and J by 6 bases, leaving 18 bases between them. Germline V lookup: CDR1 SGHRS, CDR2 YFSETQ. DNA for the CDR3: TGCGCCAGCAGGGTCGGACCCGAGGGAGCCGAGCAGTACTTC. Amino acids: CASRVGPEGAEQYF.

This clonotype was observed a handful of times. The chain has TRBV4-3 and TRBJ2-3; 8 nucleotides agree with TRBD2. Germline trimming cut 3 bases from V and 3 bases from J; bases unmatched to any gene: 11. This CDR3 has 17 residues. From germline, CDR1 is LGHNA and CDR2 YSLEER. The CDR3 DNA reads TGCGCCAGCAGCCACCACGGGACTAGTAGGAGTACAGATACGCAGTATTTT. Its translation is CASSHHGTSRSTDTQYF.

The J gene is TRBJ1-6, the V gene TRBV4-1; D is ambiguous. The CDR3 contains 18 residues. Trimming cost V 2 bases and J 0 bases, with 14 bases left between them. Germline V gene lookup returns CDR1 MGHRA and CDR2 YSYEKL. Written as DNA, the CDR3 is TGCGCCAGCAGCCAAAGGGTGGCAGGCAGCTCCTATAATTCACCCCTCCACTTT. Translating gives CASSQRVAGSSYNSPLHF.

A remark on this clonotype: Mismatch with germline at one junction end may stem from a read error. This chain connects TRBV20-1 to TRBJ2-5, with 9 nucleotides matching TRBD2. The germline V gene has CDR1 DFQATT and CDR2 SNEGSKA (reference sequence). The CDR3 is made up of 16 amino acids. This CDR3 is CSAGDRLAGVQETRYF. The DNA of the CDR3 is TGCAGTGCTGGAGATCGTTTAGCGGGGGTTCAAGAGACCCGGTACTTC.

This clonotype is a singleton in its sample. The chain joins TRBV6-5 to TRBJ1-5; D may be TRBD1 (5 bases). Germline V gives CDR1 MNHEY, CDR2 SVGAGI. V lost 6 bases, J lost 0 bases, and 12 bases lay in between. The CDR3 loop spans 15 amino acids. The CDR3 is CASSRTPYSNQPQHF. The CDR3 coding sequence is TGTGCCAGCAGCCGGACACCTTATAGCAATCAGCCCCAGCATTTT.

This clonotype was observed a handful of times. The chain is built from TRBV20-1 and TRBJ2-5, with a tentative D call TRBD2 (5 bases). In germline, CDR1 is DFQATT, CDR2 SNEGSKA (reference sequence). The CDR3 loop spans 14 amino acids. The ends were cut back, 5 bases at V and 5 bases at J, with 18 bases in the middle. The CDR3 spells CSASSAGIRETQYF. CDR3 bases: TGCAGTGCTTCCTCTGCCGGGATTCGGGAGACCCAGTACTTC.

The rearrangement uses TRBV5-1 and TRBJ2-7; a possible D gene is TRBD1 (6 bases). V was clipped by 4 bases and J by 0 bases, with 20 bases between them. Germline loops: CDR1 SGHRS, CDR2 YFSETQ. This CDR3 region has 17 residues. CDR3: CASSAALTGESSYEQYF. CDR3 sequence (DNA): TGCGCCAGCAGCGCAGCCCTGACAGGAGAGAGCTCCTACGAGCAGTACTTC.

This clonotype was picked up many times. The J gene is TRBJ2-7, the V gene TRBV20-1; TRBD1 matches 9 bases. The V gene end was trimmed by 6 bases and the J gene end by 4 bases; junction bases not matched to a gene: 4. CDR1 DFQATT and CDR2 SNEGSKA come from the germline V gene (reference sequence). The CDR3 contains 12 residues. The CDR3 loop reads CSAPGTGYEQYF. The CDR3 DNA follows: TGCAGTGCCCCGGGGACAGGGTACGAGCAGTACTTC.

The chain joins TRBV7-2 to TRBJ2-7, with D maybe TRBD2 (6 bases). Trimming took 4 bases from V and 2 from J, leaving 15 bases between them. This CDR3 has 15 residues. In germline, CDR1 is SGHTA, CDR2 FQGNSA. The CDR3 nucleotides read TGTGCCAGCAGCTCTCGGGCGGGGCCGACCTACGAGCAGTACTTC. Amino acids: CASSSRAGPTYEQYF.

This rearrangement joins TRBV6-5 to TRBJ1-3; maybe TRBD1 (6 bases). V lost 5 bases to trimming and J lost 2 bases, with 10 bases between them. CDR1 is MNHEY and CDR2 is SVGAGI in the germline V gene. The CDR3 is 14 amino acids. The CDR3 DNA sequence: TGTGCCAGCAGTGTACAGGGAACTGGAAACACCATATATTTT. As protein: CASSVQGTGNTIYF.

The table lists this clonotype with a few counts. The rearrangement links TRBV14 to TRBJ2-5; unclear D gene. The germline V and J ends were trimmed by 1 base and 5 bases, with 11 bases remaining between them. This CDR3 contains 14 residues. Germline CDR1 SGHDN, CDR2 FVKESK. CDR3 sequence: CASSQGFLTETQYF. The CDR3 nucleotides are TGTGCCAGCAGCCAAGGCTTCTTAACCGAGACCCAGTACTTC.

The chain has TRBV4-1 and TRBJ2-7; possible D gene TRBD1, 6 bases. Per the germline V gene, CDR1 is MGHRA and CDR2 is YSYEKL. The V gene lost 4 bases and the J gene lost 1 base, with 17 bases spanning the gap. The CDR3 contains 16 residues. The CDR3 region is CASSLLLGQNSYEQYF. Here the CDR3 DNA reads TGCGCCAGCAGCCTCTTACTCGGACAGAATTCCTACGAGCAGTACTTC.

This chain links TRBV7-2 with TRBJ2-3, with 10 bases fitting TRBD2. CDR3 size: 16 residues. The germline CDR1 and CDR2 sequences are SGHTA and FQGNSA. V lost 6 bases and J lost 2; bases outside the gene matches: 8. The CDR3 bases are TGTGCCAGCAGGATCCCTAGCGGGGGTAACACAGATACGCAGTATTTT. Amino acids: CASRIPSGGNTDTQYF. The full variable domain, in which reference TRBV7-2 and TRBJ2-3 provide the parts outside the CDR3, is GAGVSQSPSNKVTEKGKDVELRCDPISGHTALYWYRQSLGQGLEFLIYFQGNSAPDKSGLPSDRFSAERTGGSVSTLTIQRTQQEDSAVYLCASRIPSGGNTDTQYFGPGTRLTVL.

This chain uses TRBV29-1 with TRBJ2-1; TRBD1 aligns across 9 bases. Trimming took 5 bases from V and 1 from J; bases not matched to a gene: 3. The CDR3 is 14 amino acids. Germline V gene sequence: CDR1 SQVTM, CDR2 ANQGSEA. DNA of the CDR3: TGCAGCGTTACTGACAGGGGGTCCTACAATGAGCAGTTCTTC. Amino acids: CSVTDRGSYNEQFF.